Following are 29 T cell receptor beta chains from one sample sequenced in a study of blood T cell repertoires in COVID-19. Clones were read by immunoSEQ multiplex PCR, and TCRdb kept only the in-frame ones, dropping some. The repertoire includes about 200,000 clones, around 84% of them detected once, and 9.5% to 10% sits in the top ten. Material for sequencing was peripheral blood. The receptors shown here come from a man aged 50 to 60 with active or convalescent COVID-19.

The CDR3 DNA reads as TGTGCCAGCAGCCAATCGGACAGGGGGACAGATACGCAGTATTTT. Translating gives CASSQSDRGTDTQYF. The chain combines TRBV4-2 with TRBJ2-3; 10 bases map to TRBD1. This CDR3 has 15 amino acids. Germline V gene data show CDR1 as LGHNA and CDR2 as YNFKEQ. V dropped 2 bases and J dropped 3; count of bases not matched to a gene: 2.

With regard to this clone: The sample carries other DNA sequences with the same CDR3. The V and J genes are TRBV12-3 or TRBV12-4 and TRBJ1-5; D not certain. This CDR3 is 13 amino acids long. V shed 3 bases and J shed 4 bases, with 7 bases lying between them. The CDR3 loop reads CASSFSSNQPQHF. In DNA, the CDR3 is TGTGCCAGCAGTTTTAGTAGTAATCAGCCCCAGCATTTT.

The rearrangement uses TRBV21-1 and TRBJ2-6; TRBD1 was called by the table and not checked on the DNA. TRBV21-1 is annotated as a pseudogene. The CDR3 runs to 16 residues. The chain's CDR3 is CASGPRDGQVRNVLTF. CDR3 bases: TGTGCCAGCGGTCCCCGCGATGGACAGGTAAGGAACGTCCTGACTTTC.

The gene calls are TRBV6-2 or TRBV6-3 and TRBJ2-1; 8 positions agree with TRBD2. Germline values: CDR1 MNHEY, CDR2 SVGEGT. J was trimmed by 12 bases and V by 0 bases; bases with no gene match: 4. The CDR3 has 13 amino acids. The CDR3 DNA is TGTGCCAGCAGTTACTCTGGGCTAGCGGGGCAGTTCTTC. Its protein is CASSYSGLAGQFF.

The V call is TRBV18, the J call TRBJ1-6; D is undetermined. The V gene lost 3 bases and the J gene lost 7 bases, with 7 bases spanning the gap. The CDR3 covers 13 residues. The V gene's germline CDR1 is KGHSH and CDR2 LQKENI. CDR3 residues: CASSPLSNSPLHF. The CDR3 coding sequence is TGTGCCAGCTCACCCTTGTCGAATTCACCCCTCCACTTT.

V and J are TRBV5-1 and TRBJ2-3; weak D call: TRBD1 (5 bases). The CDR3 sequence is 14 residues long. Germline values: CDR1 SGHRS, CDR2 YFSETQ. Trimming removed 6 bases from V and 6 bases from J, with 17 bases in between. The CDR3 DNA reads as TGCGCCAGCATGAACATGGGGCGCAGGGATACGCAGTATTTT. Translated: CASMNMGRRDTQYF.

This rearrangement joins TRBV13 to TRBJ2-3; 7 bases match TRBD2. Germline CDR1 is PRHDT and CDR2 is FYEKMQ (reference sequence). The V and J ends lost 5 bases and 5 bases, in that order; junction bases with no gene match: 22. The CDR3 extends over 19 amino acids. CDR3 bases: TGTGCCAGCAGCCCCAGTCGGACTAGTCCCCTATTTGGGGAAGATACGCAGTATTTT. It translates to CASSPSRTSPLFGEDTQYF.

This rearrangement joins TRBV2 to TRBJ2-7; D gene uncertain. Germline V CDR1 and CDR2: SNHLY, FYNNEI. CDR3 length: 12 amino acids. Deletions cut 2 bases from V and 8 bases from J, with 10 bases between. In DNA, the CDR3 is TGTGCCAGCAGTGAAACAGACGCCCAGCAGTACTTC. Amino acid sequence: CASSETDAQQYF.

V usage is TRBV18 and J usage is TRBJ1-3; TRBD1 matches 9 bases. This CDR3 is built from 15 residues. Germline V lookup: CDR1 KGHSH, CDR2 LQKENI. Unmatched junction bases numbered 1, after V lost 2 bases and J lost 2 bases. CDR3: CASSPDRGTGNTIYF. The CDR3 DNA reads TGTGCCAGCTCACCAGACAGGGGGACTGGAAACACCATATATTTT.

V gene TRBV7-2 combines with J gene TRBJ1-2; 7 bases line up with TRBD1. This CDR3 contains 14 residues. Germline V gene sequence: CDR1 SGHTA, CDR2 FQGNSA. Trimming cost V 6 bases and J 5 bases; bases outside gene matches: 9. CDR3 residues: CASSPTGSAYGYTF. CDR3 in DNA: TGTGCCAGCAGTCCGACAGGGAGTGCATATGGCTACACCTTC. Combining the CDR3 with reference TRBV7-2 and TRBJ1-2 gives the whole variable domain GAGVSQSPSNKVTEKGKDVELRCDPISGHTALYWYRQSLGQGLEFLIYFQGNSAPDKSGLPSDRFSAERTGGSVSTLTIQRTQQEDSAVYLCASSPTGSAYGYTFGSGTRLTVV.

The DNA of the CDR3 is TGTGCCAGCAGTACGGGGTTGGGCAGGGGGGATACGCAGTATTTT. It codes for CASSTGLGRGDTQYF. V usage is TRBV6-5 and J usage is TRBJ2-3, with 7 bases that match TRBD1. V gave up 5 bases and J gave up 6 bases; unmatched junction bases: 11. Germline V gene sequence: CDR1 MNHEY, CDR2 SVGAGI. The CDR3 spans 15 residues.

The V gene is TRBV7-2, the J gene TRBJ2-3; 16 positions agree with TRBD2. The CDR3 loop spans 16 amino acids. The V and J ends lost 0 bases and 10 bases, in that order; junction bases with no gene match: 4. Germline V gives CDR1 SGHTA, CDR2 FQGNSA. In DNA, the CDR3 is TGTGCCAGCAGCTTAGCCTATGGGACTAGCGGGGGGGCGCAGTATTTT. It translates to CASSLAYGTSGGAQYF. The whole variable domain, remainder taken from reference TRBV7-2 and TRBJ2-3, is GAGVSQSPSNKVTEKGKDVELRCDPISGHTALYWYRQSLGQGLEFLIYFQGNSAPDKSGLPSDRFSAERTGGSVSTLTIQRTQQEDSAVYLCASSLAYGTSGGAQYFGPGTRLTVL.

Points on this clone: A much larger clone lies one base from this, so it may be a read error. As DNA, the CDR3 is TGTGCCAACAGCTTGGGCCACTCCTACGAGCAGTACTTC. It yields the protein CANSLGHSYEQYF. The genes are TRBV7-3 and TRBJ2-7; no definite D call. CDR1 SGHTA and CDR2 FQGTGA come from the germline V gene. CDR3 length: 13 amino acids.

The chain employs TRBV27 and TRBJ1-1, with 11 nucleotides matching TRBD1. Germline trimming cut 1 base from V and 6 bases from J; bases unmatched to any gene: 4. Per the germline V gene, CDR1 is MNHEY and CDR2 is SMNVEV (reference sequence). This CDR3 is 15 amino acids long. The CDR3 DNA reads TGTGCCAGCAGTTTATACGGACAGGGGGCGTCTGAAGCTTTCTTT. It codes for CASSLYGQGASEAFF.

The CDR3 reads CASSPGGSPLHF. The CDR3 nucleotides are TGCGCCAGCAGCCCCGGCGGCTCACCCCTCCACTTT. The J gene is TRBJ1-6, the V gene TRBV23-1; D is unclear. TRBV23-1 is an ORF, with its function uncertain. Trimming removed 6 bases from V and 10 bases from J, with 10 bases in between. The CDR3 spans 12 residues.

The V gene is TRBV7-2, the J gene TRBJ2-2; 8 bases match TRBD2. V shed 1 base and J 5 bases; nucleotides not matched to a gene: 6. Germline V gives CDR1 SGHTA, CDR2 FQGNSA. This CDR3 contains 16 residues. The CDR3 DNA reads TGTGCCAGCAGCTTAGTAGCGGGACCGGTTACCGGGGAGCTGTTTTTT. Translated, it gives CASSLVAGPVTGELFF.

The CDR3 here is CASVHPGEDLPNEQFF. In DNA, the CDR3 is TGTGCCAGCGTCCATCCCGGAGAGGATTTGCCCAATGAGCAGTTCTTC. The chain carries TRBV28 and TRBJ2-1; D is unresolved. Between the trimmed V and J ends, which lost 8 bases and 6 bases, there was a span of 23 bases. Germline V CDR1 and CDR2: MDHEN, SYDVKM. The CDR3 spans 16 residues.

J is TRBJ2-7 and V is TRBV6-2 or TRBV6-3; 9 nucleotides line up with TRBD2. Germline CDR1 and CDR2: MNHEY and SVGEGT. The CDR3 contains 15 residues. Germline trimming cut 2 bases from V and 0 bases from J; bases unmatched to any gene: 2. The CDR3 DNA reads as TGTGCCAGCAGTTACGGACTAGCGAGCTCCTACGAGCAGTACTTC. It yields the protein CASSYGLASSYEQYF.

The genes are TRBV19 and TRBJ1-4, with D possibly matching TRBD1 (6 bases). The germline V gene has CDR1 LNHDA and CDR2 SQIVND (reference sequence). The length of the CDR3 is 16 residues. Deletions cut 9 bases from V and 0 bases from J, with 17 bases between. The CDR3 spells CASSPSYRATNEKLFF. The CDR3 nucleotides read TGTGCCAGCTCACCCTCTTACAGGGCAACTAATGAAAAACTGTTTTTT.

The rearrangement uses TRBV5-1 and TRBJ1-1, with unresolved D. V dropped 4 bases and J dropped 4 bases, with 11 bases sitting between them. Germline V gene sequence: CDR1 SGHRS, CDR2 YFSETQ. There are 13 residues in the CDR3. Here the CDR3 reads CASSLAASTEAFF. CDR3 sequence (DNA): TGCGCCAGCAGCCTCGCGGCTAGCACTGAAGCTTTCTTT. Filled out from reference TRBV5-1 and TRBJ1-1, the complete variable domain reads KAGVTQTPRYLIKTRGQQVTLSCSPISGHRSVSWYQQTPGQGLQFLFEYFSETQRNKGNFPGRFSGRQFSNSRSEMNVSTLELGDSALYLCASSLAASTEAFFGQGTRLTVV.

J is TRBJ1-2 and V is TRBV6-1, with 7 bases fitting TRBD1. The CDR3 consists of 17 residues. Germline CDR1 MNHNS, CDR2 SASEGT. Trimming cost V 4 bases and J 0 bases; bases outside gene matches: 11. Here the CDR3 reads CASSGPRGSSANYGYTF. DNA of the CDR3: TGTGCCAGCAGTGGCCCCAGGGGGTCCTCAGCTAACTATGGCTACACCTTC.

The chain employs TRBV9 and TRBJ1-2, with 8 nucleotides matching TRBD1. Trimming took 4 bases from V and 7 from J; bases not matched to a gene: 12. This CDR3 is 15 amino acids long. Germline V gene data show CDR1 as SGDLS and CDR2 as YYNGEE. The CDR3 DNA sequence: TGTGCCAGCAGCCCCGGGGCAGGGGGCGACGCTGGCTACACCTTC. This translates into CASSPGAGGDAGYTF.

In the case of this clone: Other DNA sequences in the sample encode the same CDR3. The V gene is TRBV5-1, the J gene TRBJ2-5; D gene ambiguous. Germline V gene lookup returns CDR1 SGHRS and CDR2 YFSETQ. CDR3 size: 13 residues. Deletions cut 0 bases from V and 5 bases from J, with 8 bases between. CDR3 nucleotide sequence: TGCGCCAGCAGCTTGGGAGTAGCCGAGACCCAGTACTTC. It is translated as CASSLGVAETQYF.

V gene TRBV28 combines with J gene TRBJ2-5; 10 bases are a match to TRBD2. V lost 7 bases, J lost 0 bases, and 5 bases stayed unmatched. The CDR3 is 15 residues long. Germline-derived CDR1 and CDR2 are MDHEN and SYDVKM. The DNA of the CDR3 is TGTGCCAGCAATAGCGGGGGGACCTACCAAGAGACCCAGTACTTC. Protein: CASNSGGTYQETQYF. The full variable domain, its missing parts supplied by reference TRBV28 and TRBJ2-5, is DVKVTQSSRYLVKRTGEKVFLECVQDMDHENMFWYRQDPGLGLRLIYFSYDVKMKEKGDIPEGYSVSREKKERFSLILESASTNQTSMYLCASNSGGTYQETQYFGPGTRLLVL.

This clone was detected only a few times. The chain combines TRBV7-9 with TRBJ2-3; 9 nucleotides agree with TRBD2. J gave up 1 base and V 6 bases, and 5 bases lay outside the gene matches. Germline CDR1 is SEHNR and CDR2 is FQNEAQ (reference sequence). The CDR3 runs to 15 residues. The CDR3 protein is CASRLLAGGTDTQYF. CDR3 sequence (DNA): TGTGCCAGCAGACTACTAGCGGGTGGCACAGATACGCAGTATTTT.

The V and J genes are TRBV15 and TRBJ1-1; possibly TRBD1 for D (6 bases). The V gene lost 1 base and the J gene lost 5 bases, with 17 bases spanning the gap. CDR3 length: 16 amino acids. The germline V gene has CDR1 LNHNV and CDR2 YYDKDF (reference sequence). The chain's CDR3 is CATSRGLGGAQTEAFF. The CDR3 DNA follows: TGTGCCACCAGCAGAGGTCTTGGGGGGGCTCAGACTGAAGCTTTCTTT.

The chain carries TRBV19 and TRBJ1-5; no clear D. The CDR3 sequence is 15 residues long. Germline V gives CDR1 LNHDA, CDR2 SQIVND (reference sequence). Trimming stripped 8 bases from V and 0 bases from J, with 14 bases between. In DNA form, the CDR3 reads TGTGCCAGTCACCGGACGGGGAGTAGCAATCAGCCCCAGCATTTT. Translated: CASHRTGSSNQPQHF.

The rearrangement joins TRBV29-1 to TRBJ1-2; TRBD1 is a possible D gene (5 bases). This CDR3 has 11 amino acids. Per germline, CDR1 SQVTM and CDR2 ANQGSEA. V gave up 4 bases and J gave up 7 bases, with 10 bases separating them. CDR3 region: CSVGQGSGYTF. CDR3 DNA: TGCAGCGTTGGTCAGGGCTCTGGCTACACCTTC.

DNA of the CDR3: TGTGCCAGCACCCAGCGGGAGCGGCGTACGCAGTATTTT. It encodes CASTQRERRTQYF. This chain links TRBV5-6 with TRBJ2-3, with 8 bases aligning to TRBD2. The trim removed 6 bases at V and 8 bases at J, leaving 8 bases unmatched. Germline CDR1 reads SGHDT; CDR2 reads YYEEEE. The CDR3 covers 13 residues.